What follows is one T cell receptor beta chain and its context. The sample belongs to a study of shared clonotypes between healthy human individuals. Assay used: immunoSEQ multiplex PCR; TCRdb lists only in-frame clones, some missing. The sample has approximately 1,500,000 clones; around 98% are singletons. Germline V gives CDR1 PRHDT, CDR2 FYEKMQ (reference sequence). The CDR3 sequence is 17 residues long. V lost 2 bases to trimming and J lost 1 base, with 18 bases between them. This TCR came from a man aged 25-45 years in good health. The rearrangement joins TRBV13 to TRBJ2-7; D is possibly TRBD1 (6 bases). Sequenced: naive CD4+ T cells sorted from blood. Subset indicated: CD45RA+ positively selected. The CDR3 loop is CASSLWAQGGRSYEQYF. The CDR3 nucleotides read TGTGCCAGCAGCTTATGGGCACAGGGTGGCAGGTCCTACGAGCAGTACTTC.